What follows is one TCR beta chain and its context. What it binds is not known. The sample belongs to a study of blood T cells in healthy people across ages. The study's findings and limits: Strong correlation existed between TCR beta diversity and naive T cell percentage.

The germline V gene has CDR1 DFQATT and CDR2 SNEGSKA (reference sequence). With 4 bases removed from V and 4 bases from J, the gap between germline ends came to 17 bases. This CDR3 has 14 amino acids. Primers used in a second PCR of roughly 7 to 12 cycles were a sample-barcoded 5' primer and a J-beta primer mix. TCRdb re-called the 5' RACE reads with MiXCR, one entry per CDR3 protein. The data hold 600,000 to 900,000 distinct CDR3 sequences, with under 30% observed a single time. Peripheral blood, roughly 9.1 milliliters per donor, was collected. The same specimen was also included in a second study, on T cells of mothers and their children.

The gene calls are TRBV20-1 and TRBJ2-7, with D unresolved. The sequencing sample was made of blood. This TCR derives from a boy younger than 18 in good health. DNA for the CDR3: TGCAGTGCTAATACCGGGCCCCTTTCATACGAGCAGTACTTC. This gives the protein CSANTGPLSYEQYF.